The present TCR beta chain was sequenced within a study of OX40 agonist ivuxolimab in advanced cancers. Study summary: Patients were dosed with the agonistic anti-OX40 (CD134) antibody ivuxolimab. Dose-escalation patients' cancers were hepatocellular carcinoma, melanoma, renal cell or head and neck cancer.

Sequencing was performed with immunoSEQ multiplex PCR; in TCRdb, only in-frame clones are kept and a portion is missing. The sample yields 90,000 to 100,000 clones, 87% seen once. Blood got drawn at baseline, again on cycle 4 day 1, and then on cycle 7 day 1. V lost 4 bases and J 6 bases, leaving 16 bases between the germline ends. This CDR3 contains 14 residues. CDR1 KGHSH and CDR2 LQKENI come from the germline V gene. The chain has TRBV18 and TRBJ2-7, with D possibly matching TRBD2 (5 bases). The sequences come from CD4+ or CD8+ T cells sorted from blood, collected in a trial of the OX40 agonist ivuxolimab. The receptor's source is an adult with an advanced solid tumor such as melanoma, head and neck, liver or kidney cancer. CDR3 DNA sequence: TGTGCCAGCTCACGAGGGTTATTGAGTCTCGAGCAGTACTTC. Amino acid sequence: CASSRGLLSLEQYF.